These T cell receptor beta chains were read from a single sample in a study of prognosis after radiotherapy for stage I lung cancer. TCRdb re-called the multiplex PCR reads with MiXCR, one entry per CDR3 protein. The sample includes under 75,000 distinct CDR3 sequences, roughly 29% of them seen just once. The input for sequencing was PBMCs, taken before or after stereotactic body radiation therapy (not recorded which). The receptors shown here come from a donor over 45 with non-small cell lung cancer. The CDR3 runs from the conserved cysteine through the conserved F or W. Each record gives: clone size, V gene, CDR3 length, D gene, J gene, CDR3 DNA, CDR3 protein. The D gene is left open where the match is weak. Not all rows give a size; the values are once, few, many and, for expanded clones, a class.

>many|TRBV5-1|15|TRBD2|TRBJ2-3
TGCGCCAGCAGCCAAAGCGGGGGGCCCACAGATACGCAGTATTTT
CASSQSGGPTDTQYF
>few|TRBV6-1|13|-|TRBJ1-1
TGTGCCAGCAGCCAAGGGGGGTACACTGAAGCTTTCTTT
CASSQGGYTEAFF
>many|TRBV4-1|16|-|TRBJ2-1
TGCGCCAGCAGCCTATCCGCGCTAGCGAAGTACAATGAGCAGTTCTTC
CASSLSALAKYNEQFF
>many|TRBV24-1|17|TRBD1|TRBJ2-1
TGTGCCACCAGTGATTCACCCGGGACAGCATCCTACAATGAGCAGTTCTTC
CATSDSPGTASYNEQFF
>many|TRBV18|13|-|TRBJ1-5
TGTGCCAGCTCACCAGGGGTGAATCAGCCCCAGCATTTT
CASSPGVNQPQHF
>many|TRBV7-2|12|-|TRBJ2-3
TGTGCCAGCAGCTTAAGAGTGGATACGCAGTATTTT
CASSLRVDTQYF
>many|TRBV6-1|13|-|TRBJ1-2
TGTGCCAGCAGTGAAGGGGGGTACTATGGCTACACCTTC
CASSEGGYYGYTF
>many|TRBV6-5|15|-|TRBJ2-7
TGTGCCAGCAGTTACTTAGCGGAAAAAACCTACGAGCAGTACTTC
CASSYLAEKTYEQYF
>many|TRBV6-9|14|TRBD1|TRBJ1-2
TGTGCCAGCAGTTACGGGTCAGGGGGTAATGGCTACACCTTC
CASSYGSGGNGYTF
>many|TRBV6-1|14|TRBD2|TRBJ2-7
TGTGCCAGCAGTCAAAGCGGGGGCTCCTACGAGCAGTACTTC
CASSQSGGSYEQYF
>many|TRBV19|16|-|TRBJ1-1
TGTGCCAGTAGTAAATACATCCCGGGGAGGAACACTGAAGCTTTCTTT
CASSKYIPGRNTEAFF
>-|TRBV20-1|15|-|TRBJ2-6
TGCAGTGCTGGGGCTTCCGGCTCTGGGCCCAACGTCCTGACTTTC
CSAGASGSGPNVLTF
>-|TRBV27|9|-|TRBJ2-5
TGTGCCAGCCCTCAGACCCAGTACTTC
CASPQTQYF
>many|TRBV7-2|15|TRBD1|TRBJ1-5
TGTGCCAGCAGCCTACAACCAGGGGGCAGTCAGCCCCAGCATTTT
CASSLQPGGSQPQHF
>once|TRBV20-1|13|-|TRBJ1-1
TGCAGTGCCGATATAAGCCGTGGGACTGAAGCTTTCTTT
CSADISRGTEAFF
>many|TRBV6-1|14|-|TRBJ1-4
TGTGCCAGCACTACGACAGGAACCCCTGAAAAACTGTTTTTT
CASTTTGTPEKLFF
>many|TRBV7-8|13|-|TRBJ1-1
TGTGCCAGCAGCTTAGCCCCGAACACTGAAGCTTTCTTT
CASSLAPNTEAFF
>many|TRBV7-9|17|-|TRBJ2-2
TGTGCCAGCAGCTTACCACTCCCGGGACAAGAGACCGGGGAGCTGTTTTTT
CASSLPLPGQETGELFF
>many|TRBV14|13|-|TRBJ1-2
TGTGCCAGCAGCTCGCGAGATAACTATGGCTACACCTTC
CASSSRDNYGYTF
>many|TRBV20-1|14|-|TRBJ1-5
TGCAGTGCCCTAAGGTCCAGTGGCAATCAGCCCCAGCATTTT
CSALRSSGNQPQHF
>many|TRBV20-1|14|TRBD1|TRBJ1-6
TGCAGTGCTAGTCGACAGGGGGCCTCATCCACCCTCCACTTT
CSASRQGASSTLHF
>many|TRBV5-1|16|TRBD1|TRBJ2-2
TGCGCCAGCAGCCTGGGACAGGGAACGAACACCGGGGAGCTGTTTTTT
CASSLGQGTNTGELFF
>many|TRBV20-1|14|-|TRBJ1-6
TGCAGTGCTAGAGGTGGCAGCCCAATTTCACCCCTCCACTTT
CSARGGSPISPLHF
>many|TRBV19|14|-|TRBJ2-5
TGTGCCAGTAGTCCTCAGGGAAACCGAGAGACCCAGTACTTC
CASSPQGNRETQYF
>many|TRBV6-1|12|-|TRBJ1-4
TGTGCCAGCAGCACATCGGGTGAAAAACTGTTTTTT
CASSTSGEKLFF
>many|TRBV15|13|-|TRBJ1-6
TGTGCCACCAGCAGAATCAGCAATTCACCCCTCCACTTT
CATSRISNSPLHF
>many|TRBV5-1|15|-|TRBJ2-3
TGCGCCAGCAGCATTAGCGGCCCGCGCACAGATACGCAGTATTTT
CASSISGPRTDTQYF
>-|TRBV6-2/TRBV6-3|14|-|TRBJ2-7
TGTGCCAGCAGTTACGACACTATCTTAAAAGAGCAGTACTTC
CASSYDTILKEQYF
>many|TRBV20-1|13|-|TRBJ1-4
TGCAGTGCTAGTCGGACAGATAATGAAAAACTGTTTTTT
CSASRTDNEKLFF
>many|TRBV28|15|TRBD1|TRBJ1-5
TGTGCCAGCAGTTTAGGGACAGGGGACAATCAGCCCCAGCATTTT
CASSLGTGDNQPQHF
>many|TRBV4-2|12|-|TRBJ2-1
TGTGCCAGCAGCCAAGAGATCGATGAGCAGTTCTTC
CASSQEIDEQFF
>few|TRBV7-2|17|-|TRBJ2-2
TGTGCCAGCAGATTCGCCACAGGCCGGGGGAACACCGGGGAGCTGTTTTTT
CASRFATGRGNTGELFF
>many|TRBV28|14|-|TRBJ2-1
TGTGCCAGCAGTTTAGTCGGGGTGTACAATGAGCAGTTCTTC
CASSLVGVYNEQFF
>many|TRBV4-1|16|-|TRBJ1-5
TGCGCCAGCAGCCTCAGGGAGGGGGATAGCAATCAGCCCCAGCATTTT
CASSLREGDSNQPQHF
>many|TRBV5-4|15|-|TRBJ2-3
TGTGCCAGCAGCTTGGAAGCCTCCGAGGGGAGTACGCAGTATTTT
CASSLEASEGSTQYF
>many|TRBV7-9|15|-|TRBJ2-1
TGTGCCAGCAGCTTTCAAGGGGGGAATTCCAATGAGCAGTTCTTC
CASSFQGGNSNEQFF
>many|TRBV6-1|13|-|TRBJ1-5
TGTGCCAGCAGCGGCTTAGGAGATCAGCCCCAGCATTTT
CASSGLGDQPQHF
>many|TRBV28|16|-|TRBJ2-7
TGTGCCAGCAGTCCCCCCCGGGGAGGTTTCTCTTACGAGCAGTACTTC
CASSPPRGGFSYEQYF
>many|TRBV9|15|-|TRBJ2-7
TGTGCCAGCAGCGTAGAACAGGGAAACCCCTACGAGCAGTACTTC
CASSVEQGNPYEQYF
>-|TRBV19|18|TRBD2|TRBJ2-3
TGTGCCAGTAGCCCGACTAGCGGGGGGCGCCCTAGCACAGATACGCAGTATTTT
CASSPTSGGRPSTDTQYF
>many|TRBV2|13|-|TRBJ2-5
TGTGCCAGCAACGCCGATGGGGACGAGACCCAGTACTTC
CASNADGDETQYF
>many|TRBV28|15|-|TRBJ1-6
TGTGCCAGCAGTTTCTCGGGAGACTATAATTCACCCCTCCACTTT
CASSFSGDYNSPLHF
>-|TRBV10-3|16|-|TRBJ1-1
TGTGCCACCAGTCTACTAGGGGGGCAGCGGAACACTGAAGCTTTCTTT
CATSLLGGQRNTEAFF
>many|TRBV2|13|-|TRBJ2-2
TGTGCCAGCAGGCCCCGTCTCTCCCGGGAGCTGTTTTTT
CASRPRLSRELFF
>-|TRBV6-1|16|-|TRBJ1-3
TGTGCCAGCAGGGCAAACAGGGAGCTGGTTAGAAACACCATAAATTTT
CASRANRELVRNTINF
>many|TRBV6-1|13|TRBD1|TRBJ1-4
TGTGCCAGCAAGGGACAGGGGGGTGAAAAACTGTTTTTT
CASKGQGGEKLFF